This T cell receptor beta chain came from a study of T cells in localized non-small cell lung cancer. Overall study findings and caveats: The appearance of a median approximately 57 of the top 100 tumor clones was seen in adjacent lung. A higher density of T cells in blood coincided with extended overall survival.

As regards this clone: What it recognizes is unknown.

Only in-frame clones appear in the TCRdb table, and some are missing; sequencing was by immunoSEQ multiplex PCR. The sample lists about 1,900 clones, under 30% occurring once. Material: normal lung tissue next to the tumor, obtained before any cancer treatment. This TCR was recovered from a female donor of 60 years or more with stage I lung adenocarcinoma.

The CDR3 sequence: CASSLRGISHEQFF. As DNA, the CDR3 is TGTGCCAGCAGCTTAAGGGGGATTAGCCATGAGCAGTTCTTC. The J gene is TRBJ2-1, the V gene TRBV11-3, with D maybe TRBD1 (6 bases). Looked up from germline, CDR1 is SGHNT and CDR2 is YENEEA. The CDR3 runs to 14 residues. V lost 2 bases to trimming and J lost 8 bases, with 13 bases between them.